This T cell receptor (beta chain) came from a study of cytomegalovirus exposure and HLA in healthy donors. Points from the study as a whole: In a later analysis, the majority of CMV-associated beta chains seemingly showed HLA restriction. Presence/absence comparisons presumed near-even sequencing depth among donors. Earlier results showed most TCR beta V segments being productive about 87% or about 30% of the time. Reportedly, HLA-A and HLA-B alleles of most subjects were accurately predicted from TCR beta.

PCR was performed using 60 Vbeta and 13 Jbeta primers. Assay: immunoSEQ multiplex PCR; the TCRdb copy retains only in-frame clones and omits some. The sample shows 110,000 to 150,000 clones, over 75% of them seen only once. A note on this clone: As yet, its antigen is unknown.

The CDR3 sequence is 14 residues long. Germline lookup yields CDR1 LNHDA and CDR2 SQIVND (reference sequence). The junction had 5 bases not matched to a gene; V was cut back by 5 bases and J by 2 bases. This clonotype originated in a female donor in good health and CMV-seronegative. Sequencing was carried out using PBMCs. The rearrangement links TRBV19 to TRBJ2-7; 8 bases align to TRBD1. The CDR3 nucleotides read TGTGCCAGTAGTTCCATGACAGGGGCCTACGAGCAGTACTTC. Its translation is CASSSMTGAYEQYF.